A single sample is the source of the 23 T cell receptor beta chains below, sequenced in a study of blood T cell repertoires in COVID-19. The assay was immunoSEQ multiplex PCR, and TCRdb's table has in-frame clones only and misses some. The data show about 100,000 clones, around 85% seen once. What was sequenced was peripheral blood. All receptors come from a man aged 45-60 years with active or convalescent COVID-19.

This clone was seen once. The V gene is TRBV19, the J gene TRBJ2-7; 7 bases match TRBD1. The CDR3 spans 14 residues. The junction had 7 bases not matched to a gene; V was cut back by 6 bases and J by 2 bases. Germline values: CDR1 LNHDA, CDR2 SQIVND (reference sequence). CDR3 amino acids: CASSFRDRAYEQYF. The CDR3, as DNA: TGTGCCAGTAGCTTTCGAGACAGGGCCTACGAGCAGTACTTC.

This clone was observed once. The rearrangement joins TRBV29-1 to TRBJ1-1; 9 bases map to TRBD1. The CDR3 length is 13 residues. V lost 6 bases and J lost 3; bases outside the gene matches: 5. CDR1 SQVTM and CDR2 ANQGSEA come from the germline V gene. The CDR3 sequence: CSVRQGGDTEAFF. Here the CDR3 DNA reads TGCAGCGTACGACAGGGGGGAGACACTGAAGCTTTCTTT.

The rearrangement links TRBV10-3 to TRBJ2-2; 8 bases map to TRBD2. Germline V lookup: CDR1 ENHRY, CDR2 SYGVKD. The length of the CDR3 is 15 residues. J lost 1 base, V lost 6 bases, and 4 bases had no gene match. In nucleotides, the CDR3 is TGTGCCATCAGCCCCGGGACTAGGAACACCGGGGAGCTGTTTTTT. It yields the protein CAISPGTRNTGELFF.

The J gene is TRBJ2-3, the V gene TRBV29-1, with 9 bases identical to TRBD2. From germline, CDR1 is SQVTM and CDR2 ANQGSEA. The CDR3 runs to 15 residues. With V trimmed by 2 bases and J by 1 base, 4 bases remained unmatched. The CDR3 sequence: CSVERLAERTDTQYF. The CDR3 region has the DNA TGCAGCGTTGAAAGACTAGCGGAGCGCACAGATACGCAGTATTTT.

The chain combines TRBV7-2 with TRBJ2-1, with D hard to call. Germline assignment: CDR1 SGHTA and CDR2 FQGNSA. The CDR3 covers 12 residues. V was clipped by 1 base and J by 8 bases, with 6 bases between them. The CDR3: CASSLVGDEQFF. CDR3 DNA: TGTGCCAGCAGCTTAGTAGGAGATGAGCAGTTCTTC. Looking up the rest from reference TRBV7-2 and TRBJ2-1 gives the full variable domain: GAGVSQSPSNKVTEKGKDVELRCDPISGHTALYWYRQSLGQGLEFLIYFQGNSAPDKSGLPSDRFSAERTGGSVSTLTIQRTQQEDSAVYLCASSLVGDEQFFGPGTRLTVL.

The J gene is TRBJ2-3, the V gene TRBV7-3, with 7 bases matching TRBD2. The CDR3 is 15 amino acids. Germline V gene data show CDR1 as SGHTA and CDR2 as FQGTGA. J gave up 4 bases and V 5 bases, and 9 bases lay outside the gene matches. The CDR3 here is CASSPQGGSPDTQYF. The CDR3 DNA reads as TGTGCCAGCAGCCCCCAGGGCGGGAGCCCAGATACGCAGTATTTT.

The chain links TRBV29-1 to TRBJ2-2; the match to TRBD1 covers 7 bases. The trim removed 4 bases at V and 5 bases at J, leaving 7 bases unmatched. Germline V gene sequence: CDR1 SQVTM, CDR2 ANQGSEA. There are 14 residues in the CDR3. CDR3 loop: CSVGRDSRTGELFF. The CDR3 DNA reads TGCAGCGTTGGCCGGGACAGTCGTACCGGGGAGCTGTTTTTT.

This clone turned up a few times. This chain connects TRBV28 to TRBJ2-2, with unresolved D. The V gene lost 10 bases and the J gene lost 0 bases, with 9 bases spanning the gap. The CDR3 runs 13 residues. The germline V gene has CDR1 MDHEN and CDR2 SYDVKM. The CDR3 protein is CANRHSNTGELFF. Here the CDR3 DNA reads TGTGCCAACCGACACTCGAACACCGGGGAGCTGTTTTTT.

V usage is TRBV6-5 and J usage is TRBJ2-1, with 9 positions matching TRBD2. CDR3 length: 16 residues. The trim removed 4 bases at V and 6 bases at J, leaving 10 bases unmatched. Germline-derived CDR1 and CDR2 are MNHEY and SVGAGI. CDR3 in DNA: TGTGCCAGCAGTTCTAACGCGGGAGGGCCGATCAATGAGCAGTTCTTC. Translation: CASSSNAGGPINEQFF.

The chain has TRBV6-2 or TRBV6-3 and TRBJ2-3; D is unresolved. Trimming stripped 5 bases from V and 4 bases from J, with 7 bases between. This CDR3 is 12 amino acids long. Germline loops: CDR1 MNHEY, CDR2 SVGEGT. The CDR3 protein is CASSKRADTQYF. The CDR3 DNA reads TGTGCCAGCAGTAAGCGAGCAGATACGCAGTATTTT.

V and J are TRBV2 and TRBJ2-7; the match to TRBD2 covers 11 bases. V was clipped by 10 bases and J by 5 bases; unmatched bases: 13. From germline, CDR1 is SNHLY and CDR2 FYNNEI. The CDR3 length is 15 residues. DNA of the CDR3: TGTGCCACCGCACGACTAGCGGGAATAGTCCACGAGCAGTACTTC. Protein sequence: CATARLAGIVHEQYF.

The CDR3 sequence: CASSFWGLANTGELFF. The CDR3 DNA reads as TGTGCCAGCAGCTTTTGGGGCCTCGCGAACACCGGGGAGCTGTTTTTT. The V and J genes are TRBV5-4 and TRBJ2-2, with D possibly matching TRBD1 (5 bases). The germline V gene encodes CDR1 SGHNT and CDR2 YYREEE (reference sequence). The germline V and J ends were trimmed by 2 bases and 0 bases, with 11 bases remaining between them. This CDR3 has 16 residues. The whole variable domain, filled in from reference TRBV5-4 and TRBJ2-2, reads ETGVTQSPTHLIKTRGQQVTLRCSSQSGHNTVSWYQQALGQGPQFIFQYYREEENGRGNFPPRFSGLQFPNYSSELNVNALELDDSALYLCASSFWGLANTGELFFGEGSRLTVL.

V and J are TRBV4-1 and TRBJ2-7; D unclear. The germline V and J ends were trimmed by 9 bases and 3 bases, with 9 bases remaining between them. The CDR3 totals 11 residues. The germline V gene has CDR1 MGHRA and CDR2 YSYEKL. The CDR3 here is CASSAGYEQYF. CDR3 nucleotide sequence: TGCGCCAGTTCGGCAGGCTACGAGCAGTACTTC.

This clone was observed once. The chain carries TRBV19 and TRBJ2-7, with 7 bases aligning to TRBD1. V shed 9 bases, J shed 2 bases, and the junction held 7 bases outside the gene matches. CDR1 is LNHDA, CDR2 SQIVND, per germline (reference sequence). This CDR3 comprises 13 residues. CDR3 sequence (DNA): TGTGCCAGCTCCAGGGGGTTCACCTACGAGCAGTACTTC. Its protein is CASSRGFTYEQYF.

The V call is TRBV3-1 (or the pseudogene TRBV3-2), the J call TRBJ2-1, with D tentatively TRBD2 (6 bases). Trimming pared 1 base from V and 7 bases from J, leaving 11 bases between. The germline CDR1 and CDR2 sequences are LGHDT and YNNKEL (reference sequence). The length of the CDR3 is 14 residues. This CDR3 is CASSQASVGNEQFF. The CDR3 DNA sequence: TGTGCCAGCAGCCAAGCTAGCGTTGGGAATGAGCAGTTCTTC.

The rearrangement uses TRBV10-2 and TRBJ1-5, with D perhaps TRBD1 (5 bases). The CDR3 is 14 amino acids. Germline lookup yields CDR1 WSHSY and CDR2 SAAADI. V shed 8 bases and J shed 7 bases, with 18 bases lying between them. The CDR3 bases are TGCGCCAGCCGTAGCGGGGGGTCCGGGCAGCCCCAGCATTTT. Amino acid sequence: CASRSGGSGQPQHF.

The rearrangement joins TRBV5-6 to TRBJ1-1, with TRBD1 matching 10 bases. Germline V gene sequence: CDR1 SGHDT, CDR2 YYEEEE. This CDR3 spans 13 amino acids. The ends lost 3 bases at V and 8 bases at J; junction bases unmatched: 4. The CDR3 sequence: CASSWGQGLEAFF. The CDR3 DNA sequence: TGTGCCAGCAGCTGGGGACAGGGGCTGGAAGCTTTCTTT. Based on the CDR3 plus reference TRBV5-6 and TRBJ1-1, the full variable domain is DAGVTQSPTHLIKTRGQQVTLRCSPKSGHDTVSWYQQALGQGPQFIFQYYEEEERQRGNFPDRFSGHQFPNYSSELNVNALLLGDSALYLCASSWGQGLEAFFGQGTRLTVV.

V usage is TRBV6-5 and J usage is TRBJ1-1, with 10 bases lining up with TRBD1. V was clipped by 5 bases and J by 5 bases; unmatched bases: 8. The CDR3 is 15 residues long. CDR1 is MNHEY and CDR2 is SVGAGI in the germline V gene. CDR3 DNA: TGTGCCAGCAGTCCCCGGGACAGGGGAGGAACTGAAGCTTTCTTT. Amino acid sequence: CASSPRDRGGTEAFF.

This chain joins TRBV25-1 and TRBJ2-5; TRBD1 might be the D (6 bases). The germline V gene encodes CDR1 MGHDK and CDR2 SYGVNS. The CDR3 length is 13 residues. The V end was cut by 6 bases, the J end by 5 bases, with 13 bases between. CDR3 coding DNA: TGTGCCAGCAGGGGGGCAGGGCTGGAGACCCAGTACTTC. As protein: CASRGAGLETQYF. The full variable domain, with the rest looked up from reference TRBV25-1 and TRBJ2-5, is EADIYQTPRYLVIGTGKKITLECSQTMGHDKMYWYQQDPGMELHLIHYSYGVNSTEKGDLSSESTVSRIRTEHFPLTLESARPSHTSQYLCASRGAGLETQYFGPGTRLLVL.

The chain uses TRBV21-1 and TRBJ2-7; TRBD2, as called in the table, went unchecked against the DNA. TRBV21-1 is flagged as a pseudogene. CDR3 length: 16 residues. The CDR3 loop is CASSKVLSGGRSEQYF. The CDR3 DNA reads as TGTGCCAGCAGCAAAGTTCTTAGCGGGGGAAGGAGCGAGCAGTACTTC.

The chain carries TRBV11-2 and TRBJ1-1, with a possible D match to TRBD1 (6 bases). There are 15 residues in the CDR3. CDR1 is SGHAT, CDR2 FQNNGV, per germline. The V end was cut by 5 bases, the J end by 5 bases, with 18 bases between. The CDR3 region has the DNA TGTGCCAGCAGCCGAGGGGGAATGGGTGGAACTGAAGCTTTCTTT. Protein: CASSRGGMGGTEAFF. The full variable domain, with the rest looked up from reference TRBV11-2 and TRBJ1-1, is EAGVAQSPRYKIIEKRQSVAFWCNPISGHATLYWYQQILGQGPKLLIQFQNNGVVDDSQLPKDRFSAERLKGVDSTLKIQPAKLEDSAVYLCASSRGGMGGTEAFFGQGTRLTVV.

The rearrangement uses TRBV19 and TRBJ1-1, with a possible D match to TRBD1 (6 bases). The CDR3 runs to 14 residues. The V gene's germline CDR1 is LNHDA and CDR2 SQIVND (reference sequence). V lost 6 bases and J lost 0, with 11 bases in between. The CDR3 loop is CASRNGQMNTEAFF. CDR3 in DNA: TGTGCCAGTAGGAATGGACAGATGAACACTGAAGCTTTCTTT.

The chain uses TRBV19 and TRBJ1-1; 9 bases fit TRBD1. CDR3 length: 17 residues. V dropped 4 bases and J dropped 0; count of bases not matched to a gene: 9. Per germline, CDR1 LNHDA and CDR2 SQIVND (reference sequence). DNA of the CDR3: TGTGCCAGTAGTAGTAACAGGGGGCCAACTTTGAACACTGAAGCTTTCTTT. Residues: CASSSNRGPTLNTEAFF.